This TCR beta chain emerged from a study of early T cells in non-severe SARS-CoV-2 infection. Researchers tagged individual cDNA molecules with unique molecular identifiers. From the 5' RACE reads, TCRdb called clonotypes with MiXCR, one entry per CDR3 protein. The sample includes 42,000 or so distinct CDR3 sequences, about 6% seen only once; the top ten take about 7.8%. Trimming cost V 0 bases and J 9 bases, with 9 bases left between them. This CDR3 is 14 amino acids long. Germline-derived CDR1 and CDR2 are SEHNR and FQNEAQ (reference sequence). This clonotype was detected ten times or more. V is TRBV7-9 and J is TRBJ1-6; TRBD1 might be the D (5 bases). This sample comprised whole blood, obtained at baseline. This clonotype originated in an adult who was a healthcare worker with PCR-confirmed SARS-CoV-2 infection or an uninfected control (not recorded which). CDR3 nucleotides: TGTGCCAGCAGCTTAGCGGACAACCGTTCACCCCTCCACTTT. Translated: CASSLADNRSPLHF.